The 18 T cell receptor beta chains presented below share a single source sample, sequenced in a study of T cell clonality in common variable immunodeficiency (dated by TCRdb to 2013 to 2016). Library construction relied on the immunoSEQ multiplex PCR assay. TCRdb re-hosts the immuneACCESS table, in-frame sequences only. Its copies lack some clones; in the studies checked, an unresolved V gene accounts for under half of them, and the cause for the rest is not known. The sample features tens of thousands of clones, and none is a singleton. The biggest ten clones account for 2% to 2.5% of the sample. The sample taken for sequencing was peripheral blood mononuclear cells. These receptors were collected from a person aged 18 to 70 in good health.

This clone was counted only a few times. The CDR3 end falls 3 residues outside the read, so it is completed with the germline J gene. The rearrangement joins TRBV6-2 or TRBV6-3 to TRBJ1-5; 9 bases line up with TRBD1. The CDR3 has 15 residues. Germline values: CDR1 MNHEY, CDR2 SVGEGT. J lost 4 bases, V lost 8 bases, and 9 bases had no gene match. The CDR3 here is CASRTGQGGNQPQHF. CDR3 DNA, as far as it was read: TGTGCCAGCCGGACGGGACAGGGAGGGAATCAGCCC.

There are a few counts of this clone. The read falls 3 residues short of the CDR3 end, and the missing part is taken from the germline J gene. The sample carries other DNA sequences with the same CDR3. The chain joins TRBV7-9 to TRBJ2-5, with 8 bases lining up with TRBD1. The CDR3 spans 15 residues. Trimming cost V 6 bases and J 5 bases; bases outside gene matches: 11. Germline V gene lookup returns CDR1 SEHNR and CDR2 FQNEAQ (reference sequence). The CDR3 spells CASRSGQGAEETQYF. The DNA read from the CDR3 is TGTGCCAGCAGGAGCGGGCAGGGGGCTGAGGAGACC.

A few counts support this clone. The CDR3 end falls 3 residues outside the read, so it is completed with the germline J gene. The chain has TRBV11-3 and TRBJ2-1; weak D call: TRBD1 (6 bases). Germline V gene data show CDR1 as SGHNT and CDR2 as YENEEA. The CDR3 runs 14 residues. V gave up 3 bases and J gave up 1 base, with 7 bases separating them. The CDR3 loop is CASSLDSSYNEQFF. The part of the CDR3 DNA that was read is TGTGCCAGCAGCTTGGACAGTTCCTACAATGAG.

This clone was counted at least ten times. The CDR3 end is not reached by the read, which stops 3 residues before it; the germline J gene fills it in. This chain joins TRBV19 and TRBJ1-4; 10 bases match TRBD1. The CDR3 extends over 15 amino acids. V lost 5 bases to trimming and J lost 7 bases; unmatched junction nucleotides: 7. Per the germline V gene, CDR1 is LNHDA and CDR2 is SQIVND (reference sequence). The covered CDR3 bases are TGTGCCAGTAGTCCCCGGGGACAGGGGTCTGAAAAA. Translating gives CASSPRGQGSEK. From start to end, the CDR3 is CASSPRGQGSEKLFF.

This clone was recorded many times. Incomplete CDR3 DNA: TGCAGCGTCCGCAGGTCCCCCGATGAG. Translating gives CSVRRSPDE. The whole CDR3 sequence is CSVRRSPDEQFF. J is TRBJ2-1 and V is TRBV29-1; D remains ambiguous. The missing CDR3 end, 3 residues past where the read stops, is filled in from the germline J gene. The V gene's germline CDR1 is SQVTM and CDR2 ANQGSEA. This CDR3 has 12 residues. Trimming removed 6 bases at V and 8 bases at J, with 14 bases between.

This clone was recorded at least ten times. Read sequence stops 3 residues before the CDR3 end, and the germline J gene provides the missing end. The chain combines TRBV6-1 with TRBJ1-2, with D perhaps matching TRBD1 (6 bases). Trimming left V 2 bases short and J 4 bases short, with 14 bases between. Germline CDR1 MNHNS, CDR2 SASEGT. The CDR3 has 15 residues. Partial CDR3 DNA: TGTGCCAGCAGTGAAAGCTGGGACAACCGCTATGGC. It encodes CASSESWDNRYG. The complete CDR3 sequence is CASSESWDNRYGYTF.

This clone showed up many times. The CDR3 goes on 3 residues after the read ends, and that part is filled in from the germline J gene. V usage is TRBV19 and J usage is TRBJ2-1; 10 bases are shared with TRBD2. The CDR3 is made up of 18 amino acids. V lost 3 bases and J lost 4; bases outside the gene matches: 12. Germline V gives CDR1 LNHDA, CDR2 SQIVND (reference sequence). Partial CDR3 DNA: TGTGCCAGTAGTATCCGAGGACTAGCGGTAGTGGTATACAATGAG. Amino acid sequence: CASSIRGLAVVVYNE. The full-length CDR3 reads as CASSIRGLAVVVYNEQFF.

This clone was observed many times. The CDR3 extends 3 residues past the end of the read, so its final part is completed from the germline J gene. Other DNA sequences from this sample encode an identical CDR3 as well. The chain has TRBV6-2 or TRBV6-3 and TRBJ2-5; no reliable D call. The V gene's germline CDR1 is MNHEY and CDR2 SVGEGT. The CDR3 runs to 14 residues. The V and J ends lost 3 bases and 3 bases respectively, with 11 bases between them. CDR3 loop: CASSYTGTEETQYF. CDR3 bases read: TGTGCCAGCAGTTATACCGGAACAGAAGAGACC.

For this clone: With the read ending 3 residues before the CDR3 end, the germline J gene is used to fill in that end. The V and J genes are TRBV20-1 and TRBJ2-3; D is uncertain. The CDR3 is made up of 17 amino acids. V was pared by 6 bases and J by 2 bases, with 24 bases between. Germline V gene sequence: CDR1 DFQATT, CDR2 SNEGSKA (reference sequence). Partial CDR3 DNA: TGCAGTGCCATCTTCACGCGGCGCGGCATATCCACAGATACG. Translating it yields CSAIFTRRGISTDT. In full, the CDR3 reads CSAIFTRRGISTDTQYF.

Ten or more counts support this clone. The CDR3 end lies 3 residues beyond the end of the read and is filled in from the germline J gene. The chain uses TRBV7-2 and TRBJ1-1, with a tentative D call TRBD1 (5 bases). The germline CDR1 and CDR2 sequences are SGHTA and FQGNSA. This CDR3 region has 13 residues. Trimming stripped 1 base from V and 3 bases from J, with 6 bases between. CDR3 sequence reads: CASSLEGDTEAFF. The sequenced CDR3 bases are TGTGCCAGCAGCTTAGAAGGGGACACTGAA.

This clone appeared a few times. The read falls 3 residues short of the CDR3 end, and the missing part is taken from the germline J gene. The V gene is TRBV7-9, the J gene TRBJ2-7, with 8 bases identical to TRBD1. Germline V gene data show CDR1 as SEHNR and CDR2 as FQNEAQ (reference sequence). This CDR3 is built from 14 residues. Losses at the gene ends were 4 bases for V and 2 bases for J; bases not matched to a gene: 4. Partial CDR3 DNA: TGTGCCAGCAGCTACGAACAGGGGGCCTACGAG. Amino acids: CASSYEQGAYE. The complete CDR3 protein is CASSYEQGAYEQYF.

This clone was counted ten times or more. CDR3 bases read: TGTGCCAGCAGCTTAAGCCCCTCGACAGGGACGAATACG. This gives the protein CASSLSPSTGTNT. The entire CDR3 is CASSLSPSTGTNTQYF. The chain couples TRBV7-3 to TRBJ2-3; 7 bases fit TRBD1. With the read ending 3 residues before the CDR3 end, the germline J gene is used to fill in that end. The CDR3 consists of 16 residues. V trimming: 1 base; J trimming: 7 bases; junction bases outside the gene matches: 11. Germline CDR1 SGHTA, CDR2 FQGTGA. The complete variable domain, with remaining parts taken from reference TRBV7-3 and TRBJ2-3, reads GAGVSQTPSNKVTEKGKYVELRCDPISGHTALYWYRQSLGQGPEFLIYFQGTGAADDSGLPNDRFFAVRPEGSVSTLKIQRTERGDSAVYLCASSLSPSTGTNTQYFGPGTRLTVL.

This clone was seen repeatedly, ten times or more. Read sequence stops 3 residues before the CDR3 end, and the germline J gene provides the missing end. The rearrangement links TRBV7-6 to TRBJ2-5; weak D call: TRBD2 (6 bases). CDR1 is SGHVS, CDR2 FNYEAQ, per germline. Trimming stripped 3 bases from V and 2 bases from J, with 13 bases between. The CDR3 consists of 15 residues. The CDR3 region is CASSLPTRGQETQYF. Incomplete CDR3 DNA: TGTGCCAGCAGCTTGCCTACTCGGGGGCAAGAGACC.

This clone was picked up many times. The read comes to an end 3 residues before the CDR3 does, leaving the germline J gene to fill in the end. This chain connects TRBV30 to TRBJ1-6; tentative D call: TRBD1 (5 bases). This CDR3 region has 17 residues. Trimming cost V 2 bases and J 0 bases, with 14 bases left between them. CDR1 and CDR2 (germline): GTSNPN, SVGIG (reference sequence). The CDR3 protein is CAWSLSTDSSYNSPLHF. The sequenced part of the CDR3 DNA is TGTGCCTGGAGTTTAAGCACAGACAGCTCCTATAATTCACCC.

As concerns this clone: The read comes to an end 3 residues before the CDR3 does, leaving the germline J gene to fill in the end. This chain uses TRBV20-1 with TRBJ2-7; tentatively, D is TRBD1 or TRBD2 (5 bases each). Germline V gene sequence: CDR1 DFQATT, CDR2 SNEGSKA (reference sequence). This CDR3 is built from 16 residues. Trimming removed 4 bases from V and 4 bases from J, with 23 bases in between. This CDR3 is CSATAWEPGRVYEQYF. The covered CDR3 bases are TGCAGTGCTACTGCGTGGGAGCCGGGCAGGGTTTACGAG.

This clone was observed many times. The read gets to within 3 residues of the CDR3 end, and the germline J gene fills in the rest. The V call is TRBV6-1, the J call TRBJ1-1; D not certain. The germline gives CDR1 MNHNS, CDR2 SASEGT. This CDR3 is built from 13 residues. The CDR3 protein is CASSEARHSKAFF. The covered CDR3 bases are TGTGCCAGCAGTGAAGCGAGACATTCGAAA.

In its sample, this clone was seen many times. With the read ending 3 residues before the CDR3 end, the germline J gene is used to fill in that end. V and J are TRBV6-1 and TRBJ2-7, with D perhaps matching TRBD1 (5 bases). Trimming removed 4 bases at V and 2 bases at J, with 12 bases between. Germline V CDR1 and CDR2: MNHNS, SASEGT. The CDR3 covers 14 residues. Incomplete CDR3 DNA: TGTGCCAGCAGTGGTGAGACAGTACCCTACGAG. This encodes CASSGETVPYE. The full CDR3 is CASSGETVPYEQYF.

This clone was counted ten times or more. The read finishes 3 residues shy of the CDR3 end, and the germline J gene is used to complete it. This chain connects TRBV5-1 to TRBJ1-6, with D possibly TRBD1 on 6 matching bases. Between the trimmed V and J ends, which lost 4 bases and 11 bases, there was a span of 13 bases. Germline V gene data show CDR1 as SGHRS and CDR2 as YFSETQ. There are 13 residues in the CDR3. CDR3 DNA (partial): TGCGCCAGCAGCCGAGGACAGCCGCCACCC. Translating gives CASSRGQPPP. The CDR3, in full, reads CASSRGQPPPLHF.